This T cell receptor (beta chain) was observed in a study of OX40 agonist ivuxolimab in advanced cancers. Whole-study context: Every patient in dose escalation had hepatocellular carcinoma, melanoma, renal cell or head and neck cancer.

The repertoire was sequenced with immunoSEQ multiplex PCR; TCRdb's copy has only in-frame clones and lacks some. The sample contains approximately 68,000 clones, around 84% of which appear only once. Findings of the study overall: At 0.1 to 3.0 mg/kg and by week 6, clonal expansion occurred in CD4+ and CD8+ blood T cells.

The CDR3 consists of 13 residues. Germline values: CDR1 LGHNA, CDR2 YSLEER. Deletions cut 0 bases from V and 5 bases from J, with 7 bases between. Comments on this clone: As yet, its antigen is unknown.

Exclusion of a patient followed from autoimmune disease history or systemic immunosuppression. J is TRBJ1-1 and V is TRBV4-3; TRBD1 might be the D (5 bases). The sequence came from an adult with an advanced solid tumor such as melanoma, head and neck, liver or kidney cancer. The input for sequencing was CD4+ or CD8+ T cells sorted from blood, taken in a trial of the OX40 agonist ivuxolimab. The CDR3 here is CASSQDWGTEAFF. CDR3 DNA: TGCGCCAGCAGCCAAGATTGGGGGACTGAAGCTTTCTTT.